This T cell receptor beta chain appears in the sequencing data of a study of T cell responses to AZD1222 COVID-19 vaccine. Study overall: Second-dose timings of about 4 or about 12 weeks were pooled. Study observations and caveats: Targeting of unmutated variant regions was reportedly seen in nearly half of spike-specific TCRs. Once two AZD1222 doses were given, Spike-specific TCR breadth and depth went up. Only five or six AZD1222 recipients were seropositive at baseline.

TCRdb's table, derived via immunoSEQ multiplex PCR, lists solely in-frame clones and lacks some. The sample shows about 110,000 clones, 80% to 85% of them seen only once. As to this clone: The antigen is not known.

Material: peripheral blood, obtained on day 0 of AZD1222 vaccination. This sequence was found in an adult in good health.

The CDR3 region is CASSDEGRVQYF. CDR3 coding DNA: TGTGCCAGCAGTGATGAAGGCCGCGTCCAGTACTTC. The chain links TRBV2 to TRBJ2-5; no firm D call. Deletions cut 3 bases from V and 10 bases from J, with 12 bases between. From germline, CDR1 is SNHLY and CDR2 FYNNEI. The CDR3 is 12 amino acids.